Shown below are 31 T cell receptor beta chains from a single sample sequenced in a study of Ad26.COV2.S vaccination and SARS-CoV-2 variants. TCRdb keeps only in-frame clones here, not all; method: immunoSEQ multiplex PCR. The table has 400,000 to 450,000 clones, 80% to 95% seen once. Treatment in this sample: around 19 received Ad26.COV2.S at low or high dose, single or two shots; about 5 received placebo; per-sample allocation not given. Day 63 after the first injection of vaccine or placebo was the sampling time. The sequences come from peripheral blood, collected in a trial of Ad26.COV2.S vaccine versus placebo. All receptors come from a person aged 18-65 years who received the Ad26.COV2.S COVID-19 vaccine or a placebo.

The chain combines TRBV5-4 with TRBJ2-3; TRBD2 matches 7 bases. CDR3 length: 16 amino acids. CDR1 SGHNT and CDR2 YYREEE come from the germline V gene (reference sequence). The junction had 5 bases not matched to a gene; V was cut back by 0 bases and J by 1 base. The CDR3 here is CASSLGGSGRTDTQYF. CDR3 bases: TGTGCCAGCAGCTTGGGGGGTAGCGGGCGCACAGATACGCAGTATTTT.

In DNA form, the CDR3 reads TGTGCCAGCAGCCGCACAGGGGTCGGGGAGCTGTTTTTT. Translated: CASSRTGVGELFF. The chain carries TRBV6-5 and TRBJ2-2, with 7 bases lining up with TRBD1. This CDR3 is 13 amino acids long. CDR1 and CDR2 from the germline V gene are MNHEY and SVGAGI. With V trimmed by 6 bases and J by 7 bases, 5 bases remained unmatched.

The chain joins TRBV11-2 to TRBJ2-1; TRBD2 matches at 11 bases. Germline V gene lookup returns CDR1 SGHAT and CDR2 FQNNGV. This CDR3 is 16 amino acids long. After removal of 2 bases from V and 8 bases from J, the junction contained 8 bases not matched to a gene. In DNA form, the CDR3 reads TGTGCCAGCAGCTTAATAGCGGGAGGGACTTTAGATGAGCAGTTCTTC. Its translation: CASSLIAGGTLDEQFF.

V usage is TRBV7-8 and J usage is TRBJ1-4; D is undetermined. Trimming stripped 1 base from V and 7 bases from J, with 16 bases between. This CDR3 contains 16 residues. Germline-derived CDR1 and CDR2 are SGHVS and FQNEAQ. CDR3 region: CASSLVSVGLSEKLFF. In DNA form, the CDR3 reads TGTGCCAGCAGCTTAGTGAGCGTTGGTCTCAGTGAAAAACTGTTTTTT.

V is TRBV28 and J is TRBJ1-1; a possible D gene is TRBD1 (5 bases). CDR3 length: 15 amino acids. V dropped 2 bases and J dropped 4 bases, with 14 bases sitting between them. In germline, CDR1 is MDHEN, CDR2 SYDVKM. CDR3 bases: TGTGCCAGCAGTTTAAGGGACGCCGGAGGCACTGAAGCTTTCTTT. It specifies CASSLRDAGGTEAFF.

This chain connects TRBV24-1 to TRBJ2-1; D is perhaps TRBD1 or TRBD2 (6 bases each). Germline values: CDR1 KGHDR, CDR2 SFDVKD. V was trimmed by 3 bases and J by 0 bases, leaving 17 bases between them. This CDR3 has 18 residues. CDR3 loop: CATSDNNPQGGSYNEQFF. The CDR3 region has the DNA TGTGCCACCAGTGATAACAACCCACAGGGAGGCTCCTACAATGAGCAGTTCTTC.

CDR3 loop: CASSYVEGPSEQYF. DNA of the CDR3: TGTGCCAGCAGTTACGTTGAGGGACCCTCCGAGCAGTACTTC. The gene calls are TRBV6-2 or TRBV6-3 and TRBJ2-7, with D possibly being TRBD1 or TRBD2 (5 bases each). The germline V and J ends were trimmed by 2 bases and 6 bases, with 14 bases remaining between them. CDR3 length equals 14 residues. CDR1 is MNHEY, CDR2 SVGEGT, per germline.

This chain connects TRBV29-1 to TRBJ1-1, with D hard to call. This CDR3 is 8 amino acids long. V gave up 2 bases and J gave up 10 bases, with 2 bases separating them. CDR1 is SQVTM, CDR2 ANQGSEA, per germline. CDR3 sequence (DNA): TGCAGCGTTGAACGAGCTTTCTTT. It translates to CSVERAFF.

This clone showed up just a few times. The CDR3 spells CASSLTGGSSSGNTIYF. In DNA form, the CDR3 reads TGTGCCAGCAGCCTTACAGGGGGCTCATCCTCTGGAAACACCATATATTTT. The chain is built from TRBV7-3 and TRBJ1-3; TRBD1 aligns across 9 bases. The junction had 8 bases not matched to a gene; V was cut back by 5 bases and J by 0 bases. The CDR3 has 17 residues. Germline CDR1 and CDR2: SGHTA and FQGTGA. The full variable domain, completed using reference TRBV7-3 and TRBJ1-3, is GAGVSQTPSNKVTEKGKYVELRCDPISGHTALYWYRQSLGQGPEFLIYFQGTGAADDSGLPNDRFFAVRPEGSVSTLKIQRTERGDSAVYLCASSLTGGSSSGNTIYFGEGSWLTVV.

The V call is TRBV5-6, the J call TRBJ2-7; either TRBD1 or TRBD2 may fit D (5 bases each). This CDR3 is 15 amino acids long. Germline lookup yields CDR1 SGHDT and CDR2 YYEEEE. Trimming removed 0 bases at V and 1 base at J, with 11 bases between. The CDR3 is CASSLAGTESYEQYF. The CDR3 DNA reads TGTGCCAGCAGCTTGGCCGGGACGGAGTCCTACGAGCAGTACTTC.

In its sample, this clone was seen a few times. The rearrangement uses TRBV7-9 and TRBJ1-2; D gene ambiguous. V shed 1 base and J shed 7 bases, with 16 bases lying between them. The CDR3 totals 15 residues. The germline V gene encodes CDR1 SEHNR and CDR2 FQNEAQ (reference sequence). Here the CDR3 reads CASSLEAGLGGGYTF. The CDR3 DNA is TGTGCCAGCAGCTTAGAGGCTGGGCTCGGCGGTGGCTACACCTTC.

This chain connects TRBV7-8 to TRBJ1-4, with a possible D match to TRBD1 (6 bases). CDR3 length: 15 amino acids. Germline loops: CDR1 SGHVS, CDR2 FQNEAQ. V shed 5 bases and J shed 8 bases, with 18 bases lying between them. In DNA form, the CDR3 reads TGTGCCAGCAGCCCCTTAACGGGGGGCGAAGAAAAACTGTTTTTT. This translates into CASSPLTGGEEKLFF.

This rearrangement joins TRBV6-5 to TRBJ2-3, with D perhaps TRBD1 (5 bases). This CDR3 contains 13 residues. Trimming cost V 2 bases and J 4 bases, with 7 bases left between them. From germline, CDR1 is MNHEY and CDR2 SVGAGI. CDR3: CASSYRGSDTQYF. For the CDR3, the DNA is TGTGCCAGCAGTTACAGGGGTTCAGATACGCAGTATTTT.

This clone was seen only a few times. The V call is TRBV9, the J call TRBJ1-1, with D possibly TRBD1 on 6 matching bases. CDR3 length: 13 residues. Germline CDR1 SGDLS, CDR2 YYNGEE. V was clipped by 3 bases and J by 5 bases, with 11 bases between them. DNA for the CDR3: TGTGCCAGCAGCGCGAGAGACAGGACTGAAGCTTTCTTT. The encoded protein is CASSARDRTEAFF.

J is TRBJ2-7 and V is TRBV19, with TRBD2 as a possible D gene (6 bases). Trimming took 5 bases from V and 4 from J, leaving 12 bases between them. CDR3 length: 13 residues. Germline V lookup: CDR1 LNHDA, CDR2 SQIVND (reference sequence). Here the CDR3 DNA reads TGTGCCAGTAGTCCGGGGGTTATATACGAGCAGTACTTC. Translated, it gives CASSPGVIYEQYF.

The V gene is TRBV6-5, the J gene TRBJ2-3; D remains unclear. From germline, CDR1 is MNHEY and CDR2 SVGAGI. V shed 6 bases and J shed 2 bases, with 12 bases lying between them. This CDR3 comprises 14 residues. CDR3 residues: CASSPRVATDTQYF. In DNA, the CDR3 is TGTGCCAGCAGCCCCCGAGTTGCCACAGATACGCAGTATTTT.

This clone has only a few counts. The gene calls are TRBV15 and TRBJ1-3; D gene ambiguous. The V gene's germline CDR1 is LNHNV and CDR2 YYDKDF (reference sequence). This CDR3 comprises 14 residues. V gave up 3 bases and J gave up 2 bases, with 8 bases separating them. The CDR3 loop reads CATSSGGTGNTIYF. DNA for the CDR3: TGTGCCACCAGCAGTGGAGGGACTGGAAACACCATATATTTT.

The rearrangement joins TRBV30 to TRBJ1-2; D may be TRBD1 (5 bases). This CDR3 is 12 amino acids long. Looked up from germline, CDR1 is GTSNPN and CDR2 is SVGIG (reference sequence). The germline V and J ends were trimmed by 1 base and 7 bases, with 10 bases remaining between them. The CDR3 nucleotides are TGTGCCTGGAGTGGATCTGGGGGTGGCTACACCTTC. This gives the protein CAWSGSGGGYTF.

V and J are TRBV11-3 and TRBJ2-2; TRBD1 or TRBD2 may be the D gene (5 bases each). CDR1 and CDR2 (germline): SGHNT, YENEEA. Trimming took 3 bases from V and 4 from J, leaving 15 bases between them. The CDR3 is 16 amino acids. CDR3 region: CASSFRQGGLTGELFF. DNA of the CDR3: TGTGCCAGCAGCTTCCGGCAGGGCGGGCTCACCGGGGAGCTGTTTTTT.

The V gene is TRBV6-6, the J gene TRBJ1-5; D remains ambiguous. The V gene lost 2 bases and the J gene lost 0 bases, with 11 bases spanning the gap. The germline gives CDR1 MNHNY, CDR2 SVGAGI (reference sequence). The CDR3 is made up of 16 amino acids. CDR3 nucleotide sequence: TGTGCCAGCAGTTACGGACGGCGCAATAGCAATCAGCCCCAGCATTTT. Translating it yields CASSYGRRNSNQPQHF.

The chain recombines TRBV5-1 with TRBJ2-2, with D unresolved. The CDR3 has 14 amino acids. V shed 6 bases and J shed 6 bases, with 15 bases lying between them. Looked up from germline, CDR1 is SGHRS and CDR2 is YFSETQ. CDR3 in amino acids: CASISTERAGELFF. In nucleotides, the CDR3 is TGCGCCAGCATCTCCACTGAACGAGCCGGGGAGCTGTTTTTT.

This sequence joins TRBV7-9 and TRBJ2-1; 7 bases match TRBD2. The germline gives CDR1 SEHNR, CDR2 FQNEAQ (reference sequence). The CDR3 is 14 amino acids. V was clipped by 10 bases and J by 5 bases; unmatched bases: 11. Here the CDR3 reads CATVDSGKHNEQFF. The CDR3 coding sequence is TGTGCCACCGTCGACAGCGGGAAACACAATGAGCAGTTCTTC.

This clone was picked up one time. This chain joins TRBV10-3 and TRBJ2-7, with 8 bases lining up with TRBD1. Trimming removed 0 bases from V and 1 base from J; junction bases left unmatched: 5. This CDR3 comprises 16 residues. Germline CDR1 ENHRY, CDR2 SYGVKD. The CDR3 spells CAISESSRGQSYEQYF. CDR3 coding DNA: TGTGCCATCAGTGAGTCGAGCAGGGGGCAGTCCTACGAGCAGTACTTC.

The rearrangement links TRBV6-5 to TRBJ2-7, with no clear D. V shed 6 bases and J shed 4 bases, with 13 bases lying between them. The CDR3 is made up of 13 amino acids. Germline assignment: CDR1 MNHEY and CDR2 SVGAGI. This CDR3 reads CASRKDNKYEQYF. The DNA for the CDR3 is TGTGCCAGCAGAAAAGACAATAAGTACGAGCAGTACTTC.

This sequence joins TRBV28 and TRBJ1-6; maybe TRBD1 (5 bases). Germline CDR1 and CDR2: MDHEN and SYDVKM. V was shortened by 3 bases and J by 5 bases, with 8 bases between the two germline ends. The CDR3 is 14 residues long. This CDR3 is CASSFRQNNSPLHF. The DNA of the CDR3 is TGTGCCAGCAGTTTCCGACAGAATAATTCACCCCTCCACTTT.

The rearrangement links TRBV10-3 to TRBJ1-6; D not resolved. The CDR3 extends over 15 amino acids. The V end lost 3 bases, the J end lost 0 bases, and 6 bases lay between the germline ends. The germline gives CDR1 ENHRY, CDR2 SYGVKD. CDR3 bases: TGTGCCATCAGTGACATGAGCTCCTATAATTCACCCCTCCACTTT. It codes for CAISDMSSYNSPLHF.

CDR3 in DNA: TGTGCCAGCTCCCTCAGGACAGACTACAATGAGCAGTTCTTC. Amino acid sequence: CASSLRTDYNEQFF. This sequence joins TRBV18 and TRBJ2-1; maybe TRBD1 (6 bases). Per germline, CDR1 KGHSH and CDR2 LQKENI. The CDR3 sequence is 14 residues long. Trimming stripped 6 bases from V and 3 bases from J, with 12 bases between.

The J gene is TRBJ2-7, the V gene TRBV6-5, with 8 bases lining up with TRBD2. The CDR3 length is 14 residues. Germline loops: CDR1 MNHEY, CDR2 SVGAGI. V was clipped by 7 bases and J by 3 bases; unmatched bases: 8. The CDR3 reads CASMRRLALYEQYF. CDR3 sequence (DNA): TGTGCCAGCATGAGGCGACTAGCGCTCTACGAGCAGTACTTC.

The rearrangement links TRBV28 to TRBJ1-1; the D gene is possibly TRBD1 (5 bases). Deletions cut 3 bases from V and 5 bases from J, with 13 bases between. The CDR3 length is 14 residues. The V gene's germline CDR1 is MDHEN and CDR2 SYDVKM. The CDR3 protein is CASSFGALGTEAFF. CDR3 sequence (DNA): TGTGCCAGCAGTTTTGGGGCGCTGGGGACTGAAGCTTTCTTT.

The CDR3 protein is CASRGREDQPQHF. DNA for the CDR3: TGTGCCAGTAGGGGGAGGGAGGATCAGCCCCAGCATTTT. V usage is TRBV19 and J usage is TRBJ1-5, with D hard to call. The CDR3 spans 13 residues. Germline V gives CDR1 LNHDA, CDR2 SQIVND (reference sequence). Trimming shortened V by 6 bases and J by 5 bases, and 11 bases separated the two germline ends. Supplemented by reference TRBV19 and TRBJ1-5, the full variable domain reads DGGITQSPKYLFRKEGQNVTLSCEQNLNHDAMYWYRQDPGQGLRLIYYSQIVNDFQKGDIAEGYSVSREKKESFPLTVTSAQKNPTAFYLCASRGREDQPQHFGDGTRLSIL.

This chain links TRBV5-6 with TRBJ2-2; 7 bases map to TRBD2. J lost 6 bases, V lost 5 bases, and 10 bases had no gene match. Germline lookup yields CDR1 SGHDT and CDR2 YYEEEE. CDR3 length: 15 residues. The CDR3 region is CASSYGLGTAGELFF. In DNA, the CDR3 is TGTGCCAGCAGTTATGGACTAGGGACTGCCGGGGAGCTGTTTTTT.